The source of this T cell receptor (beta chain) is a study of blood T cell repertoires in COVID-19. Sequenced by immunoSEQ multiplex PCR; TCRdb stores in-frame clones only, minus some. The sample has about 170,000 clones, roughly 89% seen once. V lost 7 bases and J 2 bases, leaving 8 bases between the germline ends. Germline-derived CDR1 and CDR2 are MNHEY and SMNVEV (reference sequence). The CDR3 spans 13 residues. Sequencing was done on a sample of peripheral blood. The chain couples TRBV27 to TRBJ2-2, with unresolved D. The sequence came from a man aged 18 to 29 with active or convalescent COVID-19. The CDR3 DNA follows: TGTGCCAGCAATCCAGGCAACACCGGGGAGCTGTTTTTT. It translates to CASNPGNTGELFF.